These 27 T cell receptor beta chains came from one sample sequenced in a study of neurological immune-mediated disorders. Sample time point: longitudinal time-point 2. TCRdb recomputed calls from the 5' RACE reads with MiXCR, one row per CDR3 protein. Of fewer than 40,000 distinct CDR3 sequences listed, around 13% are singletons. Sequenced: PBMCs. Every receptor here comes from a woman between 40 and 50 years old in good health.

This clonotype was seen repeatedly, ten times or more. This chain links TRBV5-1 with TRBJ2-3; weak D call: TRBD1 (6 bases). This CDR3 is 14 amino acids long. V was pared by 3 bases and J by 0 bases, with 8 bases between. Germline CDR1 is SGHRS and CDR2 is YFSETQ. CDR3 protein: CASSSDRSTDTQYF. In nucleotides, the CDR3 is TGCGCCAGCAGCTCGGACAGAAGCACAGATACGCAGTATTTT.

This clonotype was found many times. The chain combines TRBV20-1 with TRBJ1-3; possibly TRBD1 for D (5 bases). The CDR3 runs to 15 residues. Trimming removed 0 bases from V and 0 bases from J, with 9 bases in between. The V gene's germline CDR1 is DFQATT and CDR2 SNEGSKA (reference sequence). CDR3 protein: CSARDGHRSGNTIYF. The CDR3 nucleotides are TGCAGTGCTAGAGACGGACACCGCTCTGGAAACACCATATATTTT.

This clonotype occurred many times. The CDR3 spells CASSIGLAGASYEQYF. The CDR3 nucleotides read TGTGCCAGCAGCATCGGACTAGCGGGTGCCTCCTACGAGCAGTACTTC. The genes are TRBV7-2 and TRBJ2-7, with 11 bases identical to TRBD2. V was clipped by 5 bases and J by 0 bases; unmatched bases: 6. CDR1 is SGHTA and CDR2 is FQGNSA in the germline V gene. This CDR3 has 16 residues.

This clonotype was recorded at least ten times. J is TRBJ1-1 and V is TRBV20-1; 9 bases are a match to TRBD1. The CDR3 contains 16 residues. Germline values: CDR1 DFQATT, CDR2 SNEGSKA (reference sequence). The junction had 11 bases not matched to a gene; V was cut back by 1 base and J by 5 bases. CDR3 in amino acids: CSARGREGTGSTEAFF. CDR3 coding DNA: TGCAGTGCTAGAGGACGGGAGGGGACAGGGAGTACTGAAGCTTTCTTT.

The table lists this clonotype with many counts. The gene calls are TRBV25-1 and TRBJ2-5, with D unresolved. CDR3 length equals 13 residues. V gave up 2 bases and J gave up 5 bases, with 9 bases separating them. Germline V gene sequence: CDR1 MGHDK, CDR2 SYGVNS. Written as DNA, the CDR3 is TGTGCCAGCAGTGAAGGCAGCTTGGAGACCCAGTACTTC. Amino acids: CASSEGSLETQYF.

This clonotype has ten or more counts. The chain recombines TRBV9 with TRBJ2-3; TRBD2 is a possible D gene (5 bases). CDR1 is SGDLS and CDR2 is YYNGEE in the germline V gene. V shed 3 bases and J shed 2 bases, with 16 bases lying between them. This CDR3 comprises 16 residues. CDR3 nucleotides: TGTGCCAGCAGCGCAACGTTGGACTTCTACACAGATACGCAGTATTTT. It is translated as CASSATLDFYTDTQYF.

This chain uses TRBV12-2 with TRBJ2-1; the table's D call of TRBD1 was not tested on the DNA. TRBV12-2 is shown as a pseudogene. The CDR3 runs 19 residues. CDR3 sequence (DNA): TGTGCAAGTCGCCCTTGGGGGGGGACAGTGTCCCCATCCTACAATGAGCAGTTCTTC. Amino acids: CASRPWGGTVSPSYNEQFF.

The V call is TRBV12-3 or TRBV12-4, the J call TRBJ1-5, with D perhaps TRBD1 (5 bases). CDR3 length: 17 residues. V lost 4 bases, J lost 0 bases, and 16 bases lay in between. The CDR3 sequence: CASSSGTRTDSNQPQHF. CDR3 sequence (DNA): TGTGCCAGCAGTTCTGGGACCCGGACGGATAGCAATCAGCCCCAGCATTTT.

This clonotype has a count of ten or more. The chain has TRBV7-8 and TRBJ1-2; no clear D gene. This CDR3 has 16 residues. Germline V gives CDR1 SGHVS, CDR2 FQNEAQ. Between the trimmed V and J ends, which lost 0 bases and 0 bases, there was a span of 11 bases. The CDR3 bases are TGTGCCAGCAGCTTAGCATACCGCTTAGCTAACTATGGCTACACCTTC. Encoded protein: CASSLAYRLANYGYTF.

Many counts were recorded for this clonotype. The chain combines TRBV20-1 with TRBJ2-6; 7 bases map to TRBD2. Trimming removed 3 bases from V and 0 bases from J; junction bases left unmatched: 11. The CDR3 runs 18 residues. In germline, CDR1 is DFQATT, CDR2 SNEGSKA (reference sequence). The CDR3 spells CSASSRDYTNSGANVLTF. CDR3 sequence (DNA): TGCAGTGCTAGCTCCCGGGACTATACCAACTCTGGGGCCAACGTCCTGACTTTC.

This clonotype showed up many times. This chain links TRBV24-1 with TRBJ2-7, with D possibly TRBD1 on 5 matching bases. The CDR3 spans 14 residues. Germline lookup yields CDR1 KGHDR and CDR2 SFDVKD. Deletions cut 5 bases from V and 6 bases from J, with 16 bases between. The CDR3 here is CATSGHLGATEQYF. The DNA of the CDR3 is TGTGCCACCAGTGGCCACCTTGGGGCTACCGAGCAGTACTTC.

This clonotype has at least ten counts. The rearrangement uses TRBV7-2 and TRBJ1-6; D uncertain. Looked up from germline, CDR1 is SGHTA and CDR2 is FQGNSA. The CDR3 sequence is 13 residues long. V dropped 1 base and J dropped 14 bases, with 12 bases sitting between them. The DNA of the CDR3 is TGTGCCAGCAGCTTAGTTTCTCGTGAAGCCCTCCACTTT. Translation: CASSLVSREALHF.

This clonotype was observed many times. The rearrangement joins TRBV7-8 to TRBJ1-1, with a possible D match to TRBD1 (5 bases). V lost 5 bases, J lost 4 bases, and 11 bases lay in between. This CDR3 comprises 13 residues. Germline-derived CDR1 and CDR2 are SGHVS and FQNEAQ. CDR3 loop: CASSRDGGTEAFF. CDR3 nucleotides: TGTGCCAGCAGCCGTGACGGGGGCACTGAAGCTTTCTTT.

This clonotype is deemed medium-sized (0.01 to 0.1%). V usage is TRBV6-5 and J usage is TRBJ1-2; 9 bases map to TRBD1. The CDR3 covers 13 residues. The germline V gene has CDR1 MNHEY and CDR2 SVGAGI. V shed 5 bases and J 7 bases; nucleotides not matched to a gene: 5. The chain's CDR3 is CASSQQGASGYTF. CDR3 coding DNA: TGTGCCAGCAGTCAACAGGGGGCGAGTGGCTACACCTTC.

This clonotype occurred many times. The chain recombines TRBV12-3 or TRBV12-4 with TRBJ2-7; TRBD2 matches 11 bases. The CDR3 is 14 amino acids. Trimming removed 4 bases from V and 3 bases from J; junction bases left unmatched: 2. The CDR3 protein is CASSYSGRGYEQYF. CDR3 DNA: TGTGCCAGCAGTTATAGCGGGAGGGGCTACGAGCAGTACTTC.

This clonotype came up many times. The rearrangement uses TRBV9 and TRBJ2-3, with 8 bases identical to TRBD1. The CDR3 is made up of 15 amino acids. The germline CDR1 and CDR2 sequences are SGDLS and YYNGEE. The J segment lost 4 bases and the V segment lost 0 bases, leaving 4 bases of the junction unmatched. Written as DNA, the CDR3 is TGTGCCAGCAGCGTAGCAGGGGGCGTCGCAGATACGCAGTATTTT. Translated, it gives CASSVAGGVADTQYF.

Remarks on this clonotype: Possible read error: a much larger clone is one base away. The gene calls are TRBV6-2 or TRBV6-3 and TRBJ1-1, with D possibly being TRBD1 (5 bases). V lost 8 bases and J 3 bases, leaving 19 bases between the germline ends. Germline-derived CDR1 and CDR2 are MNHEY and SVGEGT. The CDR3 runs to 15 residues. CDR3 loop: CASHRLWGEDTEAFF. In DNA form, the CDR3 reads TGTGCCAGCCACCGTCTATGGGGGGAAGACACTGAAGCTTTCTTT.

This clonotype was counted ten times or more. The chain uses TRBV20-1 and TRBJ2-1, with 9 bases matching TRBD2. V shed 1 base, J shed 2 bases, and the junction held 6 bases outside the gene matches. This CDR3 contains 16 residues. CDR1 and CDR2 (germline): DFQATT, SNEGSKA (reference sequence). Here the CDR3 reads CSARVSGGPTYNEQFF. The CDR3 DNA follows: TGCAGTGCTAGAGTTAGCGGGGGCCCAACCTACAATGAGCAGTTCTTC.

The table lists this clonotype with many counts. The DNA for the CDR3 is TGTGCCAGCAGTTACGGAGGAGAGACCCAGTACTTC. This codes for CASSYGGETQYF. V is TRBV6-2 or TRBV6-3 and J is TRBJ2-5, with a tentative D call TRBD2 (5 bases). The germline V gene has CDR1 MNHEY and CDR2 SVGEGT. Trimming took 2 bases from V and 4 from J, leaving 5 bases between them. The CDR3 consists of 12 residues.

This clonotype appeared many times. V is TRBV7-7 and J is TRBJ2-2; 9 positions agree with TRBD1. This CDR3 has 17 amino acids. Germline-derived CDR1 and CDR2 are SSHAT and FNYEAQ (reference sequence). V dropped 6 bases and J dropped 3; count of bases not matched to a gene: 11. CDR3 residues: CASSQFTGGADTGELFF. The CDR3 region has the DNA TGTGCCAGCAGTCAATTCACAGGGGGCGCGGACACCGGGGAGCTGTTTTTT. The full variable domain, rest sourced from reference TRBV7-7 and TRBJ2-2, is GAGVSQSPRYKVTKRGQDVTLRCDPISSHATLYWYQQALGQGPEFLTYFNYEAQPDKSGLPSDRFSAERPEGSISTLTIQRTEQRDSAMYRCASSQFTGGADTGELFFGEGSRLTVL.

This clonotype showed up many times. The V and J genes are TRBV6-5 and TRBJ2-7, with 8 bases that match TRBD2. With 3 bases clipped from V and 3 bases from J, the junction kept 10 bases outside the gene matches. Germline V lookup: CDR1 MNHEY, CDR2 SVGAGI. The CDR3 extends over 16 amino acids. CDR3 sequence (DNA): TGTGCCAGCAGTTATTCGGGACTAGTGAGCATCTACGAGCAGTACTTC. Protein product: CASSYSGLVSIYEQYF.

Many counts were recorded for this clonotype. The chain has TRBV20-1 and TRBJ1-5; D might be TRBD1 (5 bases). This CDR3 has 14 amino acids. Trimming took off 7 bases at V and 2 bases at J, with 15 bases between the two ends. Germline V gene lookup returns CDR1 DFQATT and CDR2 SNEGSKA (reference sequence). The CDR3 DNA sequence: TGCAGTGTGCGGGGGACGGGGGGCAATCAGCCCCAGCATTTT. Its protein is CSVRGTGGNQPQHF.

This clonotype was recorded at least ten times. This sequence joins TRBV10-3 and TRBJ2-7, with TRBD2 matching 13 bases. The CDR3 has 14 residues. The trim removed 5 bases at V and 4 bases at J, leaving 2 bases unmatched. Germline assignment: CDR1 ENHRY and CDR2 SYGVKD. CDR3 loop: CAISPLAGGYEQYF. DNA of the CDR3: TGTGCCATCAGTCCACTAGCGGGAGGGTACGAGCAGTACTTC.

The chain combines TRBV5-6 with TRBJ2-3, with D perhaps TRBD1 or TRBD2 (6 bases each). The germline V gene encodes CDR1 SGHDT and CDR2 YYEEEE. This CDR3 has 17 residues. V was clipped by 4 bases and J by 0 bases, with 18 bases between them. Here the CDR3 DNA reads TGTGCCAGCAGCCCGGTGACAGGAGGGACTAGCACAGATACGCAGTATTTT. Encoded protein: CASSPVTGGTSTDTQYF.

This sequence joins TRBV6-5 and TRBJ1-2; possibly TRBD1 for D (6 bases). The V gene's germline CDR1 is MNHEY and CDR2 SVGAGI. V was pared by 2 bases and J by 1 base, with 11 bases between. The CDR3 runs 15 residues. The CDR3 DNA is TGTGCCAGCAGTTACGAGAGGGGGTTTAACTATGGCTACACCTTC. Amino acid sequence: CASSYERGFNYGYTF.

This clonotype occurred many times. This rearrangement joins TRBV20-1 to TRBJ2-7; D possibly corresponds to TRBD1 (5 bases). The CDR3 extends over 14 amino acids. V gave up 2 bases and J gave up 0 bases, with 11 bases separating them. Germline loops: CDR1 DFQATT, CDR2 SNEGSKA (reference sequence). The CDR3 protein is CSARSETDSYEQYF. The CDR3 DNA sequence: TGCAGTGCTAGATCGGAGACAGACTCCTACGAGCAGTACTTC.

There are many counts of this clonotype. The chain uses TRBV6-5 and TRBJ1-5, with TRBD1 matching over 8 bases. This CDR3 spans 13 amino acids. J lost 7 bases, V lost 8 bases, and 7 bases had no gene match. In germline, CDR1 is MNHEY, CDR2 SVGAGI. CDR3: CASGQGAKQPQHF. CDR3 DNA sequence: TGTGCCAGCGGGCAGGGGGCCAAACAGCCCCAGCATTTT.